The 30 T cell receptor beta chains given below trace back to one sample, sequenced in a study of graft-versus-host responses after intestinal transplantation. Repertoires were generated with immunoSEQ multiplex PCR, while TCRdb's copy carries only in-frame clones and drops some. The repertoire includes tens of thousands of clones, 89% of them detected once, and approximately 5% sits in the top ten. The input for sequencing was PBMCs, taken more than 64 days after intestinal transplantation. These receptors were collected from a human patient who received an intestinal transplant, so some T cells may come from the graft donor.

This clone occurred once. This rearrangement joins TRBV7-9 to TRBJ2-7; the match to TRBD1 covers 10 bases. V trimming: 5 bases; J trimming: 2 bases; junction bases outside the gene matches: 6. From germline, CDR1 is SEHNR and CDR2 FQNEAQ (reference sequence). CDR3 length: 15 residues. CDR3 DNA: TGTGCCAGCAGCCCGGAGGACAGGGGGGCCTACGAGCAGTACTTC. It specifies CASSPEDRGAYEQYF.

The V and J genes are TRBV5-1 and TRBJ2-3, with TRBD2 matching over 12 bases. The germline V gene has CDR1 SGHRS and CDR2 YFSETQ. The CDR3 is 17 amino acids. V was clipped by 1 base and J by 2 bases; unmatched bases: 5. The CDR3 DNA sequence: TGCGCCAGCAGCTTGCGACTAGCGGGGGCAAACACAGATACGCAGTATTTT. Amino acids: CASSLRLAGANTDTQYF.

The rearrangement uses TRBV7-9 and TRBJ1-3; D is unresolved. Germline CDR1 and CDR2: SEHNR and FQNEAQ (reference sequence). Trimming stripped 2 bases from V and 0 bases from J, with 8 bases between. The CDR3 is made up of 15 amino acids. CDR3 region: CASSLRTASGNTIYF. Here the CDR3 DNA reads TGTGCCAGCAGCTTACGTACAGCCTCTGGAAACACCATATATTTT. Full variable domain (missing parts from reference TRBV7-9 and TRBJ1-3): DTGVSQNPRHKITKRGQNVTFRCDPISEHNRLYWYRQTLGQGPEFLTYFQNEAQLEKSRLLSDRFSAERPKGSFSTLEIQRTEQGDSAMYLCASSLRTASGNTIYFGEGSWLTVV.

This chain links TRBV4-3 with TRBJ2-1; 12 bases map to TRBD2. V trimming: 4 bases; J trimming: 9 bases; junction bases outside the gene matches: 7. This CDR3 spans 15 amino acids. The V gene's germline CDR1 is LGHNA and CDR2 YSLEER. Here the CDR3 reads CASSPGLAGLLEQFF. CDR3 bases: TGCGCCAGCAGCCCAGGACTAGCGGGGTTGCTTGAGCAGTTCTTC.

The rearrangement uses TRBV4-3 and TRBJ2-4; 10 bases map to TRBD1. CDR3 length equals 20 residues. CDR1 and CDR2 (germline): LGHNA, YSLEER. After removal of 4 bases from V and 0 bases from J, the junction contained 15 bases not matched to a gene. The CDR3 coding sequence is TGCGCCAGCAGCCTCAACCTCGGACAGGGGGGAATTCTAGCCAAAAACATTCAGTACTTC. Amino acids: CASSLNLGQGGILAKNIQYF.

The chain combines TRBV15 with TRBJ1-6; D gene uncertain. This CDR3 contains 16 residues. Trimming cost V 0 bases and J 3 bases, with 9 bases left between them. Germline lookup yields CDR1 LNHNV and CDR2 YYDKDF (reference sequence). The chain's CDR3 is CATSRDAVYYNSPLHF. The CDR3 DNA reads TGTGCCACCAGCAGAGATGCAGTTTACTATAATTCACCCCTCCACTTT.

V usage is TRBV30 and J usage is TRBJ1-6; D gene unclear. V gave up 7 bases and J gave up 9 bases, with 13 bases separating them. The CDR3 has 12 amino acids. CDR1 and CDR2 from the germline V gene are GTSNPN and SVGIG (reference sequence). For the CDR3, the DNA is TGTGCCTCCAACGGGGAGGGTTCACCCCTCCACTTT. It specifies CASNGEGSPLHF.

Written as DNA, the CDR3 is TGTGCCAGCAGTAGGACAGTGAACACTGAAGCTTTCTTT. The encoded protein is CASSRTVNTEAFF. The chain combines TRBV5-4 with TRBJ1-1; possible D gene TRBD1, 6 bases. V was shortened by 5 bases and J by 0 bases, with 8 bases between the two germline ends. Germline-derived CDR1 and CDR2 are SGHNT and YYREEE (reference sequence). The CDR3 runs 13 residues.

This clone was counted only a few times. The chain recombines TRBV27 with TRBJ2-2; D gene unclear. Trimming cost V 5 bases and J 0 bases, with 7 bases left between them. The CDR3 length is 14 residues. Germline V CDR1 and CDR2: MNHEY, SMNVEV (reference sequence). CDR3 in DNA: TGTGCCAGCAGTGGGCCCTCGAACACCGGGGAGCTGTTTTTT. Translated, it gives CASSGPSNTGELFF.

The DNA of the CDR3 is TGTGCCATCAGTCTAGTCGCCGTAGATACGCAGTATTTT. This translates into CAISLVAVDTQYF. The rearrangement joins TRBV10-3 to TRBJ2-3; no clear D gene. V was shortened by 5 bases and J by 5 bases, with 11 bases between the two germline ends. The CDR3 sequence is 13 residues long. Germline CDR1 and CDR2: ENHRY and SYGVKD.

The V gene is TRBV19, the J gene TRBJ1-1, with 9 bases identical to TRBD1. Germline V gene lookup returns CDR1 LNHDA and CDR2 SQIVND (reference sequence). The junction had 17 bases not matched to a gene; V was cut back by 8 bases and J by 10 bases. This CDR3 spans 15 amino acids. The CDR3 DNA sequence: TGTGCCAGTGACCCCCGGGACAGGGTCCCTCCAAGAGCTTTCTTT. Its protein product is CASDPRDRVPPRAFF. Full variable domain (missing parts from reference TRBV19 and TRBJ1-1): DGGITQSPKYLFRKEGQNVTLSCEQNLNHDAMYWYRQDPGQGLRLIYYSQIVNDFQKGDIAEGYSVSREKKESFPLTVTSAQKNPTAFYLCASDPRDRVPPRAFFGQGTRLTVV.

This rearrangement joins TRBV10-1 to TRBJ2-1; D ambiguous. With 6 bases removed from V and 9 bases from J, the gap between germline ends came to 12 bases. The CDR3 is made up of 12 amino acids. Germline V lookup: CDR1 WNHNN, CDR2 SYGVQD (reference sequence). The CDR3 reads CASRGFEGEQFF. DNA for the CDR3: TGCGCCAGCAGGGGCTTCGAAGGTGAGCAGTTCTTC.

V and J are TRBV29-1 and TRBJ2-5; 8 bases map to TRBD2. Germline CDR1 SQVTM, CDR2 ANQGSEA. The CDR3 totals 15 residues. V dropped 2 bases and J dropped 2; count of bases not matched to a gene: 7. The CDR3 sequence is CSVEWATSEQETQYF. The DNA for the CDR3 is TGCAGCGTTGAATGGGCGACTAGCGAACAAGAGACCCAGTACTTC.

The chain recombines TRBV2 with TRBJ2-5; D gene unclear. Germline V gene lookup returns CDR1 SNHLY and CDR2 FYNNEI. The CDR3 extends over 13 amino acids. With 11 bases removed from V and 0 bases from J, the gap between germline ends came to 13 bases. The CDR3 DNA reads TGTGCCGGACGGAGAGTCTACCAAGAGACCCAGTACTTC. Translation: CAGRRVYQETQYF.

The chain joins TRBV5-5 to TRBJ2-7; 8 bases align to TRBD1. V trimming: 0 bases; J trimming: 6 bases; junction bases outside the gene matches: 5. The CDR3 extends over 14 amino acids. Germline V CDR1 and CDR2: SGHKS, YYEKEE (reference sequence). For the CDR3, the DNA is TGTGCCAGCAGCTTGGGAGGACAGGGTGGCGAGCAGTACTTC. Residues: CASSLGGQGGEQYF.

A single count supports this clone. This sequence joins TRBV10-3 and TRBJ1-1; possibly TRBD1 for D (6 bases). Germline V gene sequence: CDR1 ENHRY, CDR2 SYGVKD. CDR3 length: 14 residues. V lost 2 bases, J lost 7 bases, and 14 bases lay in between. CDR3 nucleotides: TGTGCCATCAGTGAGGGGGGCGTCCCCGATGAAGCTTTCTTT. Translation gives CAISEGGVPDEAFF.

The chain is built from TRBV6-5 and TRBJ1-1, with a tentative D call TRBD1 (5 bases). Trimming removed 2 bases from V and 2 bases from J, with 9 bases in between. The CDR3 is 14 residues long. Per the germline V gene, CDR1 is MNHEY and CDR2 is SVGAGI. The CDR3 spells CASSYHRDNTEAFF. The CDR3 DNA follows: TGTGCCAGCAGTTACCATCGGGACAACACTGAAGCTTTCTTT.

The chain links TRBV10-2 to TRBJ1-2; D is ambiguous. The ends were cut back, 6 bases at V and 3 bases at J, with 11 bases in the middle. CDR1 is WSHSY and CDR2 is SAAADI in the germline V gene. This CDR3 region has 13 residues. CDR3 loop: CASSVGKDYGYTF. For the CDR3, the DNA is TGCGCCAGCAGCGTGGGAAAGGACTATGGCTACACCTTC.

This chain uses TRBV5-6 with TRBJ1-1; D may be TRBD1 (6 bases). The ends were cut back, 4 bases at V and 1 base at J, with 11 bases in the middle. Germline V gene sequence: CDR1 SGHDT, CDR2 YYEEEE. The length of the CDR3 is 14 residues. CDR3 nucleotide sequence: TGTGCCAGCAGCCCGAGACAGGCGAACACTGAAGCTTTCTTT. This gives the protein CASSPRQANTEAFF.

The table lists this clone with a few counts. V is TRBV13 and J is TRBJ1-5, with D perhaps TRBD1 (5 bases). Germline assignment: CDR1 PRHDT and CDR2 FYEKMQ (reference sequence). Trimming removed 1 base at V and 4 bases at J, with 17 bases between. This CDR3 is built from 17 residues. The CDR3 nucleotides read TGTGCCAGCAGCTTAGCGGACGGCCGAGGGGCAAATCAGCCCCAGCATTTT. Residues: CASSLADGRGANQPQHF.

The CDR3 region has the DNA TGTGCCAGTAGTATCGGGGGGTACGGGGACTACGAGCAGTACTTC. It codes for CASSIGGYGDYEQYF. The J gene is TRBJ2-7, the V gene TRBV19, with 7 bases matching TRBD2. The V gene's germline CDR1 is LNHDA and CDR2 SQIVND (reference sequence). V was clipped by 3 bases and J by 3 bases; unmatched bases: 8. This CDR3 is built from 15 residues.

The chain combines TRBV4-1 with TRBJ1-4; 10 nucleotides line up with TRBD1. Trimming at V came to 1 base and at J to 2 bases, leaving 10 bases not matched to a gene. Germline V lookup: CDR1 MGHRA, CDR2 YSYEKL. The length of the CDR3 is 19 residues. The CDR3 is CASSQVRGTGEFTNEKLFF. The CDR3 DNA reads as TGCGCCAGCAGCCAAGTTCGTGGGACAGGGGAGTTCACTAATGAAAAACTGTTTTTT.

This sequence joins TRBV6-5 and TRBJ1-1; a weak D match, TRBD1 (5 bases). Trimming took off 3 bases at V and 2 bases at J, with 10 bases between the two ends. Germline CDR1 and CDR2: MNHEY and SVGAGI. The CDR3 is made up of 14 amino acids. The CDR3 bases are TGTGCCAGCAGTTATTCGGACACCAACACTGAAGCTTTCTTT. This codes for CASSYSDTNTEAFF.

The chain employs TRBV2 and TRBJ2-4; D call uncertain. Trimming removed 1 base from V and 0 bases from J, with 4 bases in between. Germline CDR1 is SNHLY and CDR2 is FYNNEI. The CDR3 consists of 14 residues. The CDR3 DNA is TGTGCCAGCAGTGAAGGGGGAGCCAAAAACATTCAGTACTTC. As protein: CASSEGGAKNIQYF.

This sequence joins TRBV27 and TRBJ1-2; D is unresolved. The CDR3 has 15 residues. V lost 5 bases to trimming and J lost 7 bases, with 20 bases between them. Germline assignment: CDR1 MNHEY and CDR2 SMNVEV (reference sequence). The CDR3 sequence: CASSPRVLSPSGYTF. The CDR3 coding sequence is TGTGCCAGCAGTCCCAGAGTGCTGTCCCCCTCTGGCTACACCTTC.

The genes are TRBV2 and TRBJ2-5, with TRBD2 matching 12 bases. Germline V lookup: CDR1 SNHLY, CDR2 FYNNEI. The CDR3 runs 16 residues. With V trimmed by 1 base and J by 2 bases, 2 bases remained unmatched. The CDR3 here is CASSEGGLAGQETQYF. CDR3 nucleotide sequence: TGTGCCAGCAGTGAAGGAGGACTAGCGGGGCAAGAGACCCAGTACTTC.

This chain joins TRBV5-7 and TRBJ2-4; tentative D call: TRBD2 (5 bases). TRBV5-7 is flagged as an ORF with uncertain function. The CDR3 has 15 residues. V lost 1 base and J lost 5, with 13 bases in between. CDR3 sequence: CASSLTSVRQNIQYF. CDR3 coding DNA: TGTGCCAGCAGCTTGACTAGTGTTCGGCAAAACATTCAGTACTTC.

V and J are TRBV5-4 and TRBJ1-1, with D perhaps matching TRBD1 (5 bases). Trimming cost V 1 base and J 1 base, with 5 bases left between them. Germline V gives CDR1 SGHNT, CDR2 YYREEE (reference sequence). The CDR3 has 13 amino acids. The CDR3 loop is CASSLQGNTEAFF. DNA for the CDR3: TGTGCCAGCAGCTTGCAGGGGAACACTGAAGCTTTCTTT.

The count of this clone is one. The chain joins TRBV2 to TRBJ2-7; 8 bases are shared with TRBD2. The germline V gene encodes CDR1 SNHLY and CDR2 FYNNEI. Trimming removed 6 bases from V and 4 bases from J; junction bases left unmatched: 8. The CDR3 covers 14 residues. CDR3 protein: CASRGGGTRYEQYF. The CDR3 region has the DNA TGTGCCAGCAGAGGCGGCGGGACTAGATACGAGCAGTACTTC.

The count of this clone is one. This sequence joins TRBV29-1 and TRBJ2-2; D is unresolved. The germline V and J ends were trimmed by 4 bases and 1 base, with 1 base remaining between them. The CDR3 totals 11 residues. CDR1 and CDR2 from the germline V gene are SQVTM and ANQGSEA. The CDR3 DNA follows: TGCAGCGTTGGGAACACCGGGGAGCTGTTTTTT. Amino acids: CSVGNTGELFF.